Listed here are 4 T cell receptor beta chains from one sample, sequenced in a study of cytomegalovirus exposure and HLA in healthy donors. TCRdb's table, derived via immunoSEQ multiplex PCR, lists solely in-frame clones and lacks some. The sample consists of about 360,000 clones, more than 80% of them appearing once. The sequencing input was PBMCs. The receptors here all came from a woman younger than 35 in good health and CMV-seronegative.

The V gene is TRBV27, the J gene TRBJ2-5; the D gene is possibly TRBD1 (5 bases). The CDR3 contains 14 residues. The germline V gene has CDR1 MNHEY and CDR2 SMNVEV (reference sequence). V was trimmed by 5 bases and J by 5 bases, leaving 15 bases between them. CDR3 DNA: TGTGCCAGCAGTCCCAGGGCCTTAGTTGAGACCCAGTACTTC. As protein: CASSPRALVETQYF.

The V and J genes are TRBV6-1 and TRBJ1-5, with a weak D call TRBD1 (5 bases). This CDR3 contains 14 residues. Germline assignment: CDR1 MNHNS and CDR2 SASEGT. Trimming took 3 bases from V and 2 from J, leaving 8 bases between them. CDR3 nucleotide sequence: TGTGCCAGCAGTGAGTGGGGGGGCAATCAGCCCCAGCATTTT. Its protein is CASSEWGGNQPQHF.

The chain carries TRBV7-8 and TRBJ1-5; 9 positions agree with TRBD1. Trimming removed 3 bases from V and 3 bases from J; junction bases left unmatched: 6. The CDR3 loop spans 16 amino acids. Germline assignment: CDR1 SGHVS and CDR2 FQNEAQ. The CDR3 protein is CASSLGQGLDNQPQHF. CDR3 in DNA: TGTGCCAGCAGCTTGGGACAGGGTTTAGACAATCAGCCCCAGCATTTT.

The gene calls are TRBV28 and TRBJ2-7; 12 nucleotides match TRBD1. The J segment lost 2 bases and the V segment lost 4 bases, leaving 0 bases of the junction unmatched. There are 14 residues in the CDR3. Germline V CDR1 and CDR2: MDHEN, SYDVKM. In DNA, the CDR3 is TGTGCCAGCAGTTGGGACAGGGGGCCCTACGAGCAGTACTTC. Its protein is CASSWDRGPYEQYF. The whole variable domain, filled in from reference TRBV28 and TRBJ2-7, reads DVKVTQSSRYLVKRTGEKVFLECVQDMDHENMFWYRQDPGLGLRLIYFSYDVKMKEKGDIPEGYSVSREKKERFSLILESASTNQTSMYLCASSWDRGPYEQYFGPGTRLTVT.